This TCR beta chain was captured by sequencing in a study of blood T cell repertoires in COVID-19. Study at large: Collection of acute and convalescent COVID-19 samples took place in the United States, Italy and Spain. Nucleic acid was either cDNA or gDNA, and it came from T cells, B-cell-depleted T cells, or PBMCs.

Participant ages covered about 18 to 89 years across approximately 25 US areas. Allocation to cohorts depended on clinical history reported by the participants. In germline, CDR1 is SEHNR, CDR2 FQNEAQ (reference sequence). The CDR3 has 15 residues. Trimming took 7 bases from V and 0 from J, leaving 13 bases between them. The method was immunoSEQ multiplex PCR; TCRdb's version includes in-frame clones alone and lacks a portion of them. The sample includes under 200,000 clones, approximately 86% of them seen just once. The TCR was taken from a woman aged 55-70 years with acute COVID-19. J is TRBJ2-1 and V is TRBV7-9; a weak D match, TRBD1 (5 bases). Sequenced input: PBMCs or T cells enriched from blood (not recorded which). DNA for the CDR3: TGTGCCAGCAAGACCGACAGCTTCTCCTACAATGAGCAGTTCTTC. This gives the protein CASKTDSFSYNEQFF.